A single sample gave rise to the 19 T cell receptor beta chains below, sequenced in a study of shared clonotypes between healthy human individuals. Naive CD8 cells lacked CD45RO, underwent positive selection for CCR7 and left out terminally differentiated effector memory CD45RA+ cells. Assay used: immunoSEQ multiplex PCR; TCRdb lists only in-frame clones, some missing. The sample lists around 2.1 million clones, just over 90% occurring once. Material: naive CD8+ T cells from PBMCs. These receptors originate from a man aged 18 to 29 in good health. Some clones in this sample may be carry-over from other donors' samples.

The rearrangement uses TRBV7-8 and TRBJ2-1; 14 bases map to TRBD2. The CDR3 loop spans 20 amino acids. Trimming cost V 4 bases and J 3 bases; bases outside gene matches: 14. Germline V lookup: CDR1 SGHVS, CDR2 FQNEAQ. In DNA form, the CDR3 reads TGTGCCAGCAGCTCGCCGCAGGGGACTAGCGGGAGAGTAGACTACAATGAGCAGTTCTTC. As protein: CASSSPQGTSGRVDYNEQFF.

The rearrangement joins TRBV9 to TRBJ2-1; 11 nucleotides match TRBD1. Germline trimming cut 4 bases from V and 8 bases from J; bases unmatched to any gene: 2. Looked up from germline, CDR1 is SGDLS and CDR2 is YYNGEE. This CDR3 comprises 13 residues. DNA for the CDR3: TGTGCCAGCAGCCCGGGACAGGGGGATGAGCAGTTCTTC. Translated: CASSPGQGDEQFF.

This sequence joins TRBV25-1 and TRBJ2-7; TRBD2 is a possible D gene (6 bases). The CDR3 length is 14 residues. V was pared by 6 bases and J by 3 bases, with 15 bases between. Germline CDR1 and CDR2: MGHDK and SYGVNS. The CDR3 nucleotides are TGTGCCAGCAGGGGGAGAGGGACTCACTACGAGCAGTACTTC. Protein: CASRGRGTHYEQYF.

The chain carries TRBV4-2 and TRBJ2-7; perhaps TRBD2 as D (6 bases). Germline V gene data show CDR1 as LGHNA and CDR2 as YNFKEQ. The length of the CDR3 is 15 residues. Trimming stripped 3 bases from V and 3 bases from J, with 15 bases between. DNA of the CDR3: TGTGCCAGCAGCCAGGGGGGTCCAAGTGACTACGAGCAGTACTTC. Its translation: CASSQGGPSDYEQYF.

CDR3 protein: CASSLDRVPDTQYF. DNA of the CDR3: TGTGCCAGCAGCTTAGACCGAGTTCCAGATACGCAGTATTTT. J is TRBJ2-3 and V is TRBV7-3; D not resolved. CDR3 length equals 14 residues. Germline V gives CDR1 SGHTA, CDR2 FQGTGA. Trimming pared 2 bases from V and 4 bases from J, leaving 10 bases between.

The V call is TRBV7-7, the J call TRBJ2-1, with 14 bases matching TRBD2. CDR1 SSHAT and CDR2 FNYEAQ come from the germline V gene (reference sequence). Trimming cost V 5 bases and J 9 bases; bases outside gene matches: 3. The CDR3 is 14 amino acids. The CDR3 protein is CASSPTSGGAEQFF. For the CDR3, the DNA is TGTGCCAGCAGCCCGACTAGCGGGGGGGCTGAGCAGTTCTTC. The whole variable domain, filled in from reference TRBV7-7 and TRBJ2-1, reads GAGVSQSPRYKVTKRGQDVTLRCDPISSHATLYWYQQALGQGPEFLTYFNYEAQPDKSGLPSDRFSAERPEGSISTLTIQRTEQRDSAMYRCASSPTSGGAEQFFGPGTRLTVL.

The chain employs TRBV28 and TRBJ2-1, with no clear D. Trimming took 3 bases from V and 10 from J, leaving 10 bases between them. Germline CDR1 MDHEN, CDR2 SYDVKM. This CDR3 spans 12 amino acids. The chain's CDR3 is CASSLITYEQFF. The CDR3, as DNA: TGTGCCAGCAGTTTGATTACGTACGAGCAGTTCTTC.

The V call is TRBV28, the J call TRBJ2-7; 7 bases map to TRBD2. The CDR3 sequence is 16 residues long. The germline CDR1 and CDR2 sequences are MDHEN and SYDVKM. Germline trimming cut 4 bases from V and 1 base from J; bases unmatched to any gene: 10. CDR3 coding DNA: TGTGCCAGCAGTTCACCGATAGCGGGTTGGTCCTACGAGCAGTACTTC. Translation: CASSSPIAGWSYEQYF.

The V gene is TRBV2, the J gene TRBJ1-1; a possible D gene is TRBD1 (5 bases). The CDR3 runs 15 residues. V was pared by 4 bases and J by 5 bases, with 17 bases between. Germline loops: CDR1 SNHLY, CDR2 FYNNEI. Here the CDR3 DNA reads TGTGCCAGCAGTGCGACGCAGGGTGTCCGAACTGAAGCTTTCTTT. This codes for CASSATQGVRTEAFF.

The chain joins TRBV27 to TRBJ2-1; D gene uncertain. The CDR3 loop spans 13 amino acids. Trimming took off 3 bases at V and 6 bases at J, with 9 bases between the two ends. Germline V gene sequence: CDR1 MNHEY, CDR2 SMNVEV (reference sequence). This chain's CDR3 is CASSFVISNEQFF. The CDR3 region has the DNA TGTGCCAGCAGTTTCGTTATTAGCAATGAGCAGTTCTTC.

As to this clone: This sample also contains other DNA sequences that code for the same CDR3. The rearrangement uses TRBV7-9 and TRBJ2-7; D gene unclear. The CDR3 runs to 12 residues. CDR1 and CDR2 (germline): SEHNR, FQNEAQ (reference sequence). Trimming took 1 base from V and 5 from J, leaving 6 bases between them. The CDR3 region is CASSLEGNEQYF. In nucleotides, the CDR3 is TGTGCCAGCAGCTTAGAAGGAAACGAGCAGTACTTC.

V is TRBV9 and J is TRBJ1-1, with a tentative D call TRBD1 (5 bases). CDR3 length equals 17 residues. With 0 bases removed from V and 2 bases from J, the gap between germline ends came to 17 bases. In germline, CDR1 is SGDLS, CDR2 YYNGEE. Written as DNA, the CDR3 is TGTGCCAGCAGCGTAGCAGCGCAAACAGGCCCAAACACTGAAGCTTTCTTT. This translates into CASSVAAQTGPNTEAFF.

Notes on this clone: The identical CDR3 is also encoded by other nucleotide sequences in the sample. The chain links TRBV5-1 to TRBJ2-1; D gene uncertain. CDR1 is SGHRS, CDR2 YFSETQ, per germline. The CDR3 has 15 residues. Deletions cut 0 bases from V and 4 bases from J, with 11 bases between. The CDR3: CASSLVSGIYNEQFF. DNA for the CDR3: TGCGCCAGCAGCTTGGTATCTGGGATTTACAATGAGCAGTTCTTC.

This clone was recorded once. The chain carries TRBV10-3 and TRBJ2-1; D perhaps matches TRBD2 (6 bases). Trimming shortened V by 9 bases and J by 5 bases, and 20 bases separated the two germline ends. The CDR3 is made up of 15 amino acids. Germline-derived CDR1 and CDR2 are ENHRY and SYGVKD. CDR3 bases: TGTGCCATGGGAATAGGGACTCCGAGCGACAATGAGCAGTTCTTC. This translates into CAMGIGTPSDNEQFF.

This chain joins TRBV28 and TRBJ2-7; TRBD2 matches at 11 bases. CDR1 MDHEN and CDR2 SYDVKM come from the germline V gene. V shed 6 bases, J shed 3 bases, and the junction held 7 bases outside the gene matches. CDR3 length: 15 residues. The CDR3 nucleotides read TGTGCCAGCAGAACAATAGCGGGAGGGGGCTACGAGCAGTACTTC. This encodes CASRTIAGGGYEQYF.

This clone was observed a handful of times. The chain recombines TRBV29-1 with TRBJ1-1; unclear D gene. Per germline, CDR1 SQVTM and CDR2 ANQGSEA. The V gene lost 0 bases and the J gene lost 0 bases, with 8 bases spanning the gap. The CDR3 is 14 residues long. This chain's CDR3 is CSVEDQGLNTEAFF. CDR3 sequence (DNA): TGCAGCGTTGAAGATCAAGGGCTGAACACTGAAGCTTTCTTT. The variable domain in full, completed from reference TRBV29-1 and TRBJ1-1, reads SAVISQKPSRDICQRGTSLTIQCQVDSQVTMMFWYRQQPGQSLTLIATANQGSEATYESGFVIDKFPISRPNLTFSTLTVSNMSPEDSSIYLCSVEDQGLNTEAFFGQGTRLTVV.

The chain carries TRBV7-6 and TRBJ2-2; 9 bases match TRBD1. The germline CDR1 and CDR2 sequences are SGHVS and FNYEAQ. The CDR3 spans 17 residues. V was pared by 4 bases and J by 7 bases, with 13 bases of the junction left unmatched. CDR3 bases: TGTGCCAGCAGCTCCACGGGCGGGACAGGGTTGGTCGGGGAGCTGTTTTTT. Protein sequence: CASSSTGGTGLVGELFF.

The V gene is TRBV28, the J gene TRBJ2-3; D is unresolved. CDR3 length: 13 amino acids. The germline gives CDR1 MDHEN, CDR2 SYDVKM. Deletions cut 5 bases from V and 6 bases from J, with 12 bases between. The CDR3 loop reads CASSHLYWDTQYF. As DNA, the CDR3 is TGTGCCAGCAGTCATTTATACTGGGATACGCAGTATTTT.

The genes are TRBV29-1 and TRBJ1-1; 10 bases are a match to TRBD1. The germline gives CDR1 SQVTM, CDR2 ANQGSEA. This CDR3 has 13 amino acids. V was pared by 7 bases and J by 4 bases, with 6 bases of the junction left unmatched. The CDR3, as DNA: TGCAGCGCCCCGGGACAGGGGTTCACTGAAGCTTTCTTT. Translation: CSAPGQGFTEAFF.